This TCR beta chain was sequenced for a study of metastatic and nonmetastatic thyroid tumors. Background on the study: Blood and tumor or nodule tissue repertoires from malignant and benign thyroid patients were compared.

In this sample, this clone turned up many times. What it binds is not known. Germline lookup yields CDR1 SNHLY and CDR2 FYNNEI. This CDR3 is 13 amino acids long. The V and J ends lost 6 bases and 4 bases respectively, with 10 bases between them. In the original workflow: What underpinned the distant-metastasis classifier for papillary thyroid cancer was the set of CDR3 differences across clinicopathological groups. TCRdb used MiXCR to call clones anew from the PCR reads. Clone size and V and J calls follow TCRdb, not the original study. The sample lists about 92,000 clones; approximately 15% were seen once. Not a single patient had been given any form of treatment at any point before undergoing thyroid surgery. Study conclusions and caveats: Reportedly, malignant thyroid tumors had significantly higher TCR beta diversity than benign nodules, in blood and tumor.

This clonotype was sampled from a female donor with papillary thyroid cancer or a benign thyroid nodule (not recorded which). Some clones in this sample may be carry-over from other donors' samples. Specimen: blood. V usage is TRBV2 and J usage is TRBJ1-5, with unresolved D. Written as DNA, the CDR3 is TGTGCCAGCAGGTTGGCTCCTAATCAGCCCCAGCATTTT. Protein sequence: CASRLAPNQPQHF.